The clone carrying this TCR beta chain was picked up a small number of times. Its antigen is still unknown. The source of the sample is a study of blood T cells in healthy people across ages. Overall study results and limits: Unsorted PBMCs blocked a conclusive comparison of naive and antigen-experienced cells.

The use of a sample-barcoded 5' primer and a J-beta primer mix characterized a second PCR of roughly 7 to 11 cycles. TCRdb reprocessed the 5' RACE reads via MiXCR and lists one record per CDR3 protein. The profile covers under 1,000,000 distinct CDR3 sequences, with 35% to 40% appearing a single time and 10% to 15% taken by the ten largest. The ends were cut back, 0 bases at V and 4 bases at J, with 5 bases in the middle. Germline CDR1 LNHNV, CDR2 YYDKDF (reference sequence). The CDR3 extends over 13 amino acids. The V gene is TRBV15, the J gene TRBJ2-3; D call uncertain. The sample comprised blood. The TCR originated in a man between 18 and 35 years old in good health. CDR3 coding DNA: TGTGCCACCAGCAGAGATCCCCCAGATACGCAGTATTTT. Its translation: CATSRDPPDTQYF. The full variable domain, in which reference TRBV15 and TRBJ2-3 provide the parts outside the CDR3, is DAMVIQNPRYQVTQFGKPVTLSCSQTLNHNVMYWYQQKSSQAPKLLFHYYDKDFNNEADTPDNFQSRRPNTSFCFLDIRSPGLGDTAMYLCATSRDPPDTQYFGPGTRLTVL.